This T cell receptor (beta chain) was sequenced during a study of cytomegalovirus exposure and HLA in healthy donors. Study-level background: Unique TCR beta sequences numbering approximately 120 million came from around 180 million T cells in an earlier analysis.

This CDR3 has 15 amino acids. The germline V gene has CDR1 SGHTS and CDR2 YDEGEE. Trimming left V 4 bases short and J 2 bases short, with 13 bases between. The donors, nominally healthy at sampling, likely had unrecorded immune exposures. 13 Jbeta primers and 60 Vbeta primers were used for the PCR. The table came from immunoSEQ multiplex PCR; TCRdb's copy has only in-frame clones and leaves some out. The table lists some 200,000 clones, 70% of them singletons. This TCR came from a man aged 40-55 years in good health and CMV-seropositive. The sequenced sample was PBMCs. V usage is TRBV5-8 and J usage is TRBJ1-5, with D hard to call. The CDR3 nucleotides are TGTGCCAGCAGCCGATCCACCGCAGGCAATCAGCCCCAGCATTTT. Translating it yields CASSRSTAGNQPQHF.